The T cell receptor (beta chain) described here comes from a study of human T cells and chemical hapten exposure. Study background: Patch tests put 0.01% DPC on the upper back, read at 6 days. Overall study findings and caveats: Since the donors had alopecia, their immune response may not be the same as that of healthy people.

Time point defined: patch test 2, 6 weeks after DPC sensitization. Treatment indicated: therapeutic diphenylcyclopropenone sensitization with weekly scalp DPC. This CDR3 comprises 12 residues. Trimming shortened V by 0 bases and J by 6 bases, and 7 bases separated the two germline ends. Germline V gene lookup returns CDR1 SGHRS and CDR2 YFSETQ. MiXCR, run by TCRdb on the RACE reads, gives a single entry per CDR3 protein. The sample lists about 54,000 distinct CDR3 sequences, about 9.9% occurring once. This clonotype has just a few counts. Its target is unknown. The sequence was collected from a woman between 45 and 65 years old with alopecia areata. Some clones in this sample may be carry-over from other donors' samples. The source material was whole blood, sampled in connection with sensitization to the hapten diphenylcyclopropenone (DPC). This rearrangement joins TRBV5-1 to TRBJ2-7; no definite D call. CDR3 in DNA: TGCGCCAGCAGCTTGGACGGCGTCGAGCAGTACTTC. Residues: CASSLDGVEQYF.